Listed below are T cell receptor beta chains from one sample, sequenced in a study of CD8 T cells in Susac syndrome. TCRdb reprocessed the immunoSEQ multiplex PCR reads with MiXCR, giving one entry per CDR3 protein. The table shows about 90,000 distinct CDR3 sequences, with 85% to 95% occurring only once. Sequenced: CD8+ T cells from PBMCs. Receptor source: a human donor in good health. Both conserved end residues are trimmed from each CDR3. The order of the fields is V gene, J gene, D gene, CDR3 protein. The D gene is left open where the match is weak.

V: TRBV6-5; J: TRBJ1-3; D: NA; CDR3: ASSYSDGNTIY
V: TRBV3-1; J: TRBJ2-7; D: NA; CDR3: ASSPPGDEQY
V: TRBV7-9; J: TRBJ1-4; D: NA; CDR3: ASSYGTRYEKLF
V: TRBV7-9; J: TRBJ2-1; D: NA; CDR3: AIYAGTSYNEQF
V: TRBV9; J: TRBJ2-7; D: NA; CDR3: ASSVGDDNEQY
V: TRBV15; J: TRBJ1-6; D: NA; CDR3: ATSRDIGHFSPLH
V: TRBV14; J: TRBJ1-5; D: NA; CDR3: ASSPQGWRQPQH
V: TRBV5-5; J: TRBJ2-7; D: NA; CDR3: ASSLLPSSSYEQY
V: TRBV3-1; J: TRBJ1-1; D: NA; CDR3: ASSPLDTMNTEAF
V: TRBV7-9; J: TRBJ1-1; D: NA; CDR3: ASSPGRTEAF
V: TRBV29-1; J: TRBJ1-1; D: NA; CDR3: SVVEGMNTEAF
V: TRBV4-1; J: TRBJ2-7; D: NA; CDR3: ASSRETGTDIYEQY
V: TRBV18; J: TRBJ2-7; D: TRBD2; CDR3: ASSPLAGYGYEQY
V: TRBV20-1; J: TRBJ1-3; D: NA; CDR3: SAVGVTGNTIY
V: TRBV2; J: TRBJ2-7; D: NA; CDR3: ASSEANYEQY
V: TRBV16; J: TRBJ1-1; D: NA; CDR3: ASSRTDTEAF
V: TRBV27; J: TRBJ2-7; D: TRBD2; CDR3: ASSFGGGSYEQY
V: TRBV6-1; J: TRBJ1-4; D: NA; CDR3: ASSPWGVGTNEKLF
V: TRBV20-1; J: TRBJ2-7; D: TRBD2; CDR3: SARDLTSGELYEQY
V: TRBV6-5; J: TRBJ2-1; D: NA; CDR3: ASSYSARGAEFRRSYNEQF
V: TRBV5-1; J: TRBJ1-1; D: TRBD1; CDR3: ASSRGTGVAEAF
V: TRBV29-1; J: TRBJ2-7; D: NA; CDR3: SVGKNDNAYEQY
V: TRBV4-1; J: TRBJ2-1; D: NA; CDR3: ASSLRGLGYNEQF